The next 9 T cell receptor beta chains were all read from a single sample in a study of cytomegalovirus exposure and HLA in healthy donors. A multiplex PCR was run with 60 Vbeta primers and 13 Jbeta primers. This table comes from immunoSEQ multiplex PCR, and its TCRdb copy is limited to in-frame clones, with some not included. The sample yields approximately 220,000 clones, approximately 70% seen once. The sample was PBMCs. These receptors all come from a woman in her thirties in good health and CMV-seronegative.

This clone was detected only a few times. This chain joins TRBV7-8 and TRBJ2-7; maybe TRBD1 (5 bases). Trimming stripped 7 bases from V and 0 bases from J, with 16 bases between. Per the germline V gene, CDR1 is SGHVS and CDR2 is FQNEAQ. CDR3 length: 15 amino acids. The CDR3 reads CASTFGAASSYEQYF. In DNA, the CDR3 is TGTGCCAGCACCTTTGGGGCGGCTAGCTCCTACGAGCAGTACTTC.

The chain links TRBV5-8 to TRBJ2-7, with 7 nucleotides matching TRBD1. Germline loops: CDR1 SGHTS, CDR2 YDEGEE. The junction had 5 bases not matched to a gene; V was cut back by 2 bases and J by 3 bases. The CDR3 spans 14 residues. CDR3 coding DNA: TGTGCCAGCAGCTTAGACAGGGCCTACTACGAGCAGTACTTC. This translates into CASSLDRAYYEQYF.

This chain's CDR3 is CASSTLLSGRAREETQYF. The CDR3 DNA is TGTGCCAGCAGCACCCTCCTTAGCGGGAGGGCTAGGGAGGAGACCCAGTACTTC. The chain links TRBV5-4 to TRBJ2-5, with 11 bases lining up with TRBD2. The length of the CDR3 is 18 residues. Germline CDR1 and CDR2: SGHNT and YYREEE (reference sequence). V lost 4 bases to trimming and J lost 5 bases; unmatched junction nucleotides: 16. Together with reference TRBV5-4 and TRBJ2-5, the CDR3 gives the full variable domain: ETGVTQSPTHLIKTRGQQVTLRCSSQSGHNTVSWYQQALGQGPQFIFQYYREEENGRGNFPPRFSGLQFPNYSSELNVNALELDDSALYLCASSTLLSGRAREETQYFGPGTRLLVL.

In this sample, this clone turned up a few times. J is TRBJ2-2 and V is TRBV6-1; TRBD2 matches 12 bases. Germline CDR1 and CDR2: MNHNS and SASEGT. J was trimmed by 6 bases and V by 6 bases; bases with no gene match: 5. The CDR3 contains 15 residues. The CDR3 DNA follows: TGTGCCAGCAGGAGGACTAGCGGGATGGCCGGGGAGCTGTTTTTT. Translated, it gives CASRRTSGMAGELFF.

This CDR3 is CASSYSSGRGTDTQYF. As DNA, the CDR3 is TGTGCCAGCAGCTATTCTAGCGGGCGTGGCACAGATACGCAGTATTTT. The chain recombines TRBV7-2 with TRBJ2-3; TRBD2 agrees at 8 bases. With 4 bases clipped from V and 1 base from J, the junction kept 7 bases outside the gene matches. Germline CDR1 reads SGHTA; CDR2 reads FQGNSA. The CDR3 runs 16 residues. The full variable domain, completed using reference TRBV7-2 and TRBJ2-3, is GAGVSQSPSNKVTEKGKDVELRCDPISGHTALYWYRQSLGQGLEFLIYFQGNSAPDKSGLPSDRFSAERTGGSVSTLTIQRTQQEDSAVYLCASSYSSGRGTDTQYFGPGTRLTVL.

Details on this clone: The junction departs from the called germline gene at one end, perhaps through a read error. V usage is TRBV7-9 and J usage is TRBJ1-1, with TRBD1 matching 7 bases. The germline gives CDR1 SEHNR, CDR2 FQNEAQ (reference sequence). This CDR3 has 17 amino acids. The CDR3 nucleotides are TGTTCCAGCAGCTTACCTCAGGGGGAATCTGTGAACACTGAAGCTTTCTTT. Translated: CSSSLPQGESVNTEAFF.

This chain joins TRBV5-1 and TRBJ2-3, with 8 bases that match TRBD2. This CDR3 region has 16 residues. V lost 0 bases and J lost 3; bases outside the gene matches: 6. Germline CDR1 reads SGHRS; CDR2 reads YFSETQ. The CDR3 DNA sequence: TGCGCCAGCAGCTTGGCCGGGAGCGGGAGTACAGATACGCAGTATTTT. It encodes CASSLAGSGSTDTQYF.

This clone was seen only once. CDR3 nucleotides: TGTGCCAGCAGCTTGTTTTCTACAGGCTACAATGAGCAGTTCTTC. Translated, it gives CASSLFSTGYNEQFF. This rearrangement joins TRBV7-3 to TRBJ2-1; D possibly corresponds to TRBD1 (5 bases). V lost 3 bases and J 3 bases, leaving 12 bases between the germline ends. Germline V CDR1 and CDR2: SGHTA, FQGTGA. The CDR3 runs 15 residues.

The chain has TRBV6-5 and TRBJ1-1; tentative D call: TRBD1 (5 bases). Trimming took 0 bases from V and 10 from J, leaving 21 bases between them. Germline values: CDR1 MNHEY, CDR2 SVGAGI. CDR3 size: 16 residues. CDR3 sequence reads: CASSYSGARVGKGAFF. Here the CDR3 DNA reads TGTGCCAGCAGTTACTCAGGGGCCCGAGTAGGGAAGGGAGCTTTCTTT.